This TCR beta chain was retrieved from a study of CD8+ T cells in alopecia areata. Study as a whole: Transfer of skin from approximately 6-12-month-old C3H/HeJ graft donors with spontaneous alopecia was made to approximately 6-11-week-old female C3H/HeJ mice. General study findings and limits: The study also sequences resident alphabeta T cells of normal skin in scalp samples. For lesional scalp, especially alopecia totalis/universalis, clonality was higher than in normal scalp. Possibly as an HLA-related effect, TCR sharing across patients appeared less clear than in mice.

The CDR3 covers 16 residues. V lost 0 bases to trimming and J lost 1 base; unmatched junction nucleotides: 3. Germline V gene sequence: CDR1 NNHDY, CDR2 SYVADS. Combined cutaneous lymph node cells underwent sorting by CD4, CD8alpha, NKG2D, NKG2ACE and additional markers. Only a few counts were recorded for this clone. Its antigen is undetermined. The genes are named according to mouse. The CDR3 end is not reached by the read, which stops 4 residues before it; the germline J gene fills it in. Sequencing used cDNA as its template, made by extracting RNA and reverse transcribing it. Here immunoSEQ multiplex PCR was the method, and the copy in TCRdb shows in-frame clones only, minus some. The sample contains about 270,000 clones, none of them singletons.

This TCR was sampled from a C3H/HeJ mouse with alopecia areata. For this strain, the MHC haplotype corresponds to H2-k. The material sequenced was CD4+ T cells sorted from a lymph node. V is TRBV13-3 and J is TRBJ2-3; TRBD2 matches 9 bases. The CDR3 sequence: CASSDAPGGGAETLYF. CDR3 bases read: TGTGCCAGCAGTGATGCACCTGGGGGGGGTGCAGAA.